This TCR beta chain was found in a study of shared clonotypes between healthy human individuals. V lost 1 base to trimming and J lost 7 bases; unmatched junction nucleotides: 8. Germline-derived CDR1 and CDR2 are SGHRS and YFSETQ. The CDR3 totals 14 residues. HIV-negative, healthy adults without recent acute infections or vaccinations were the donors. Using immunoSEQ multiplex PCR, the repertoire was profiled, and TCRdb retains in-frame clones only, with some absent. The sample lists 1,400,000 or so clones, approximately 98.5% occurring once. Sequenced: naive CD4+ T cells sorted from blood. Subset specified: CD45RA+ positively selected. This receptor was taken from a man aged 30-40 years in good health. The chain employs TRBV5-1 and TRBJ2-7, with 7 bases identical to TRBD1. The DNA for the CDR3 is TGCGCCAGCAGCTTGACAGGGGATGTGGGTGAGCAGTACTTC. Its translation is CASSLTGDVGEQYF.